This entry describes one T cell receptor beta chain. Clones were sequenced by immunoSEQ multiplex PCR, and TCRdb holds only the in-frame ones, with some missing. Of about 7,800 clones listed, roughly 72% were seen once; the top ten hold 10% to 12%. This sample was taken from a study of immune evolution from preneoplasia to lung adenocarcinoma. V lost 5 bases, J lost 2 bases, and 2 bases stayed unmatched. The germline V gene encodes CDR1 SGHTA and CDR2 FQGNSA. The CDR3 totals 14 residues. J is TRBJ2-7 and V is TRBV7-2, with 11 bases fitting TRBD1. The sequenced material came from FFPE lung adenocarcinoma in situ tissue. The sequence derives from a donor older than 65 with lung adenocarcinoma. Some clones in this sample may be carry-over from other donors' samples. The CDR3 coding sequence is TGTGCCAGCAGCCCGGGACAGGGGGCCTACGAGCAGTACTTC. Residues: CASSPGQGAYEQYF.